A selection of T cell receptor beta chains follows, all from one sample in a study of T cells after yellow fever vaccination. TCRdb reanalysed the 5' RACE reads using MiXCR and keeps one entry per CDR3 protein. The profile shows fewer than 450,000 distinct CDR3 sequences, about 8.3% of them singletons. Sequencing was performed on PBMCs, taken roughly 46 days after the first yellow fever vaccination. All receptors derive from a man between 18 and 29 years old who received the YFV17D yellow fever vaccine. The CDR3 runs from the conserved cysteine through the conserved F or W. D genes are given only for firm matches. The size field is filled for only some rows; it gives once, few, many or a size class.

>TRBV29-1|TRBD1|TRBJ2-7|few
TGCAGCGTTGTGGTCTCGGGACAGGGTTACCACGAGCAGTACTTC
CSVVVSGQGYHEQYF
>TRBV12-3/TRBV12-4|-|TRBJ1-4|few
TGTGCCAGCAGTTCCTGGGGGAGTAATGAAAAACTGTTTTTT
CASSSWGSNEKLFF
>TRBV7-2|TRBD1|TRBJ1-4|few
TGTGCCAGCAGCTTAGGCGGGACAGTTAATGAAAAACTGTTTTTT
CASSLGGTVNEKLFF
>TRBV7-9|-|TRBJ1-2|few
TGTGCCAGCAGCTCCAGGTCAAGAGGGGTCTCTGGCTACACCTTC
CASSSRSRGVSGYTF
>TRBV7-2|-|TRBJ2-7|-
TGTGCCAGCAGCCCGACAGGGAGGAACGAGCAGTACTTC
CASSPTGRNEQYF
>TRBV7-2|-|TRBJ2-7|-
TGTGCCAGCAGCGTTGACCCCGGCTACGAGCAGTACTTC
CASSVDPGYEQYF
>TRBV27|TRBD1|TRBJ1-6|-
TGTGCCAGCAGTTCGTCCGGGACAGAGAATTCACCCCTCCACTTT
CASSSSGTENSPLHF
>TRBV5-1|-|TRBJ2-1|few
TGCGCCAGCAGCTTGGTTTCAGGGGCCTACAATGAGCAGTTCTTC
CASSLVSGAYNEQFF
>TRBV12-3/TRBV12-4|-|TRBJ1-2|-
TGTCCCAGGAGGGGGGCTAACTATGGCTACACCTTC
CPRRGANYGYTF
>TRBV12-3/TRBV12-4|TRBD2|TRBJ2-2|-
TGTGCCAGCAGGGAGCGGGGTGTTGCCGGGGAGCAGTTTTTT
CASRERGVAGEQFF
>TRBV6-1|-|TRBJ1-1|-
TGTGCCAGCAGGGAACGGGGGTTTTACACTGAAGCTTTCTTT
CASRERGFYTEAFF
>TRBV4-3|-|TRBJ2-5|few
TGCGCCAGCAGCCAAGCCCACGGAGAGACCCAGTACTTC
CASSQAHGETQYF
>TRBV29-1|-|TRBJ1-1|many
TGCAGCGCCCTTATCCTCACTGAAGCTTTCTTT
CSALILTEAFF
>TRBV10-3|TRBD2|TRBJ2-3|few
TGTGCCATCACCGAGACTAGCGGGGGAGACCTCCGCACAGATACGCAGTATTTT
CAITETSGGDLRTDTQYF
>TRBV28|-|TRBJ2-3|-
TGTGCCAGCAGCACCAGGGGACCCGATACGCAGTATTTT
CASSTRGPDTQYF
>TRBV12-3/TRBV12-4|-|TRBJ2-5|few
TGTGCCAGCAGTTTAGGGGGCCTACACCAAGAGACCCAGTACTTC
CASSLGGLHQETQYF
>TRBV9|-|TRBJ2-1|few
TGTGCCAGCAGCCTCGAGGGAATTGAGCAGTTCTTC
CASSLEGIEQFF
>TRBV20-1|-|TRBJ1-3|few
TGCAGTGCTAGGCCACCTTCTGGAAACACCATATATTTT
CSARPPSGNTIYF
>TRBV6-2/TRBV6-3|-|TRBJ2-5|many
TGTGCCAGCAGCCTACAGAGCCCTCAAGAGACCCAGTACTTC
CASSLQSPQETQYF
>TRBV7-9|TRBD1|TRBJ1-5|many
TGTGCCAGCAGCCCCCTCGGGACAGGGGCGCACCAGCCCCAGCATTTT
CASSPLGTGAHQPQHF
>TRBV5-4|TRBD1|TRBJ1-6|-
TGTGCCAGCAGCGGGGGACAGATGTATAATTCACCCCTCCACTTT
CASSGGQMYNSPLHF
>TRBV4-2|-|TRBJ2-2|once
TGTGCCAGCAGCCAAACGCTAGGGGGGAACACCGGGGAGCTGTTTTTT
CASSQTLGGNTGELFF
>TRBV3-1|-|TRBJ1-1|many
TGTGCCAGCAGCCAACAGGGTGGCCGAGGCACTGAAGCTTTCTTT
CASSQQGGRGTEAFF
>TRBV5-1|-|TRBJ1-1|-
TGCGCCAGCAGCTTGGGACTGACGGACACTGAAGCTTTCTTT
CASSLGLTDTEAFF